A single T cell receptor (beta chain) is shown here with its context. Its antigen remains unidentified. V was clipped by 2 bases and J by 5 bases, with 11 bases between them. Germline CDR1 WNHNN, CDR2 SYGVQD (reference sequence). The CDR3 consists of 14 residues. The data derive from a study of regulatory T cells in long-lasting Graves disease. The time point denotes: newly diagnosed GD, antithyroid drugs for less than 3 months. The TCR library was made from RNA that had been extracted from PBMCs in TRIzol. An endocrinology department in Xi'an, China, supplied the patients. Relying on iRepertoire HTBI primers and Arm-PCR of CDR3 regions, the team built TCR beta libraries. TCRdb itself ran the multiplex PCR reads through MiXCR, one entry per CDR3 protein. Of 500,000 to 700,000 distinct CDR3 sequences listed, 16% are singletons. Study-wide findings and caveats: TRBV28, TRBJ1-2 and TRBJ2-5 emerged as the favored segments in persistent disease.

These same data were also listed under a study on T cells in Graves' hyperthyroidism and ophthalmopathy. That work contributes: During a first-round RT-PCR of the TCR CDR3, the HTBI primer set was used. Blood held most thyroid clonotypes expanded above 0.001 frequency.

The chain uses TRBV10-1 and TRBJ2-3, with D uncertain. This receptor was identified in a woman in her 30s with Graves disease. The sample was peripheral blood mononuclear cells (PBMCs), taken at new diagnosis, from a patient treated with antithyroid drugs. CDR3 DNA sequence: TGCGCCAGCAGTGAGGATGTAGACGTAGATACGCAGTATTTT. This codes for CASSEDVDVDTQYF.